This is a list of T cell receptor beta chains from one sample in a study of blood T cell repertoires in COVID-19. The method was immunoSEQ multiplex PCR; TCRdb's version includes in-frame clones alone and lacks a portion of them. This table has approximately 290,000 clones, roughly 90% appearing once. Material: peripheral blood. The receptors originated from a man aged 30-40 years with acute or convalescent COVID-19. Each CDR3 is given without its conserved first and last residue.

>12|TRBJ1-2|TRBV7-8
ASSPDRGGYGYT
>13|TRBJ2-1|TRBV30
AWRPPGQGLDEQF
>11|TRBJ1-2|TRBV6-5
ASSWGQTEGYT
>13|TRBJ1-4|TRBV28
ASSLVSGIGEKLF
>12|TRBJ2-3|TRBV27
ASQQGSSTDTQY
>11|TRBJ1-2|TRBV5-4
ASLGQGAQGYT
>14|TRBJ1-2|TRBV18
ASSPPRDRPNYGYT
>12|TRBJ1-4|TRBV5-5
ASSIDSRNEKLF
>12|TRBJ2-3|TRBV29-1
SVGAGTHTDTQY
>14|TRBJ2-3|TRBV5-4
ASRAGQKSSTDTQY
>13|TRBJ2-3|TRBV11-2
ASSLSGVRTDTQY
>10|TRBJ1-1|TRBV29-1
SVVGEGTEAF
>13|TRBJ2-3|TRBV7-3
ASSSGLAGGNTQY
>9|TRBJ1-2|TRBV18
ASSSDYGYT
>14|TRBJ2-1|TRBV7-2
ASSSPSGRGDNEQF
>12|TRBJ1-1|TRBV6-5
ASSRGGLGTEAF
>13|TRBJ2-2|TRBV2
ASSPRWGVPGELF
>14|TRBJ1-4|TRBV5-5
ASSLSLGRVNEKLF
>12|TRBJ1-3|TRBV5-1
ASSLTGTGNTIY
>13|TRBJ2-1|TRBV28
ASSSLTSSYNEQF
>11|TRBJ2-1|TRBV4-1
ASSLAGFNEQF
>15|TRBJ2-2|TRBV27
ASSFRGLRQNTGELF
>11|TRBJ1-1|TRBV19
ATNWGLGAEAF
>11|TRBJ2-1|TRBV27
ASSAFAGREQF
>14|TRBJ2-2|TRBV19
ASRTLQGAVTGELF
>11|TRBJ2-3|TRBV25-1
ASSRGHTDTQY
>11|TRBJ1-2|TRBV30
AWSRSGLYGYT
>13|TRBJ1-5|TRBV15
ATSRQGEWNQPQH
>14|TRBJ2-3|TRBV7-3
ASSSRGRTSTDTQY
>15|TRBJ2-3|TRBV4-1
ASSQDDSNTYTDTQY
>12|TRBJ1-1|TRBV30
AWSVGGANTEAF
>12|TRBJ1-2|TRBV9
ASSVDPGIGGYT
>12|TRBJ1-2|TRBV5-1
ASSPKGQGSGYT
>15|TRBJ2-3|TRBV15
ATSPGGLSSPGDTQY
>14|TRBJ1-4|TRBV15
ATSRDPGASNEKLF
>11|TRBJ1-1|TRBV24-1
ATSDWAVTEAF
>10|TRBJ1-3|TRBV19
ASKQGPNTIY
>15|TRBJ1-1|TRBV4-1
ASSQPQRTRINTEAF
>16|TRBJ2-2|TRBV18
ASSPPVGAGENTGELF
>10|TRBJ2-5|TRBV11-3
ASSLDGETQY
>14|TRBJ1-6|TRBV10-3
AISEIPDRGNSPLH
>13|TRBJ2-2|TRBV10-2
ASSTGATNTGELF
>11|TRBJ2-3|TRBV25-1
ASSYGGTDTQY
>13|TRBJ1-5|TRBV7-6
ASSLLAGGHQPQH
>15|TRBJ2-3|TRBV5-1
ASSLLGLAGVADTQY
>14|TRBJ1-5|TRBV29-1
SVVEAGGGSNQPQH
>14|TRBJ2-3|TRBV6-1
ASSETLGLMVDTQY
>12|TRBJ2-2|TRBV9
ASSVVTNTGELF
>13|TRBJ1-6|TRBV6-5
ASSRSRGQDSPLH
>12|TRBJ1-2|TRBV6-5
ASSPTTIDYGYT
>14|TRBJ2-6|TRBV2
ASSASAGGGANVLT
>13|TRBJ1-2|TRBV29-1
SGRVGRESSGGYT
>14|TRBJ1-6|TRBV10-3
AISELGGQRNSPLH
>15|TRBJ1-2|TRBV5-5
ASSSKWTSDYNYGYT
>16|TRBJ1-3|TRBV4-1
ASSQEWDRVWSGNTIY
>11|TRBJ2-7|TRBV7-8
ASSLRQGYEQY
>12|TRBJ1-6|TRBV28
ASSLGTGSSPLH
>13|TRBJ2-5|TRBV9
ASSVTGGAGETQY
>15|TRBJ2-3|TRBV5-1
ASSYDPGGIRTDTQY
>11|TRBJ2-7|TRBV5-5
ASTTDSYYEQY